A single sample gave rise to the 10 T cell receptor beta chains below, sequenced in a study of blood T cell repertoires in COVID-19. Here immunoSEQ multiplex PCR was the method, and the copy in TCRdb shows in-frame clones only, minus some. This sample has some 220,000 clones, with about 85% found just once. Specimen: peripheral blood. The receptors were sampled from a woman younger than 35 who had recovered from COVID-19.

The rearrangement links TRBV5-4 to TRBJ2-1; 8 positions match TRBD2. CDR1 is SGHNT, CDR2 YYREEE, per germline (reference sequence). V was clipped by 0 bases and J by 5 bases; unmatched bases: 1. The CDR3 contains 14 residues. CDR3 in amino acids: CASSLVLADNEQFF. The CDR3 bases are TGTGCCAGCAGCTTGGTACTAGCGGACAATGAGCAGTTCTTC.

V is TRBV7-9 and J is TRBJ2-1, with 9 bases fitting TRBD1. The CDR3 covers 16 residues. V shed 4 bases and J 2 bases; nucleotides not matched to a gene: 6. Germline assignment: CDR1 SEHNR and CDR2 FQNEAQ (reference sequence). CDR3 in amino acids: CASSSGQGAPYNEQFF. Written as DNA, the CDR3 is TGTGCCAGCAGCTCGGGACAGGGTGCCCCCTACAATGAGCAGTTCTTC. The entire variable domain, with the rest obtained from reference TRBV7-9 and TRBJ2-1, is as follows: DTGVSQNPRHKITKRGQNVTFRCDPISEHNRLYWYRQTLGQGPEFLTYFQNEAQLEKSRLLSDRFSAERPKGSFSTLEIQRTEQGDSAMYLCASSSGQGAPYNEQFFGPGTRLTVL.

The rearrangement links TRBV4-1 to TRBJ1-6, with 7 bases matching TRBD1. Germline V gene data show CDR1 as MGHRA and CDR2 as YSYEKL. Trimming at V came to 4 bases and at J to 7 bases, leaving 7 bases not matched to a gene. There are 15 residues in the CDR3. CDR3 DNA sequence: TGCGCCAGCAGCCTAGGGACAGCGGTAAATTCACCCCTCCACTTT. Translation gives CASSLGTAVNSPLHF.

The chain has TRBV7-2 and TRBJ2-1; 10 positions match TRBD2. This CDR3 is 16 amino acids long. Germline trimming cut 5 bases from V and 7 bases from J; bases unmatched to any gene: 11. CDR1 and CDR2 from the germline V gene are SGHTA and FQGNSA. The CDR3 DNA reads TGTGCCAGCAGCCTCATCGGACTAGCGGTTGGGAATGAGCAGTTCTTC. Its protein product is CASSLIGLAVGNEQFF.

This sequence joins TRBV2 and TRBJ1-1; D ambiguous. V was cut by 6 bases and J by 0 bases, with 8 bases left in between. The CDR3 is 13 amino acids. Germline CDR1 reads SNHLY; CDR2 reads FYNNEI. The CDR3 sequence is CASRRSVNTEAFF. The CDR3 region has the DNA TGTGCCAGCAGACGGAGCGTGAACACTGAAGCTTTCTTT.

The chain recombines TRBV7-2 with TRBJ2-5, with TRBD1 identical over 9 bases. The junction had 3 bases not matched to a gene; V was cut back by 6 bases and J by 4 bases. This CDR3 has 13 amino acids. CDR1 is SGHTA and CDR2 is FQGNSA in the germline V gene. The CDR3 DNA reads as TGTGCCAGCAGTACGGACAGGGGAGAGACCCAGTACTTC. Translating gives CASSTDRGETQYF.

The chain employs TRBV6-5 and TRBJ2-1, with D hard to call. CDR1 and CDR2 (germline): MNHEY, SVGAGI. The CDR3 sequence is 13 residues long. Trimming cost V 0 bases and J 7 bases, with 7 bases left between them. CDR3 coding DNA: TGTGCCAGCAGTTACTCTATTTTTAATGAGCAGTTCTTC. Its protein product is CASSYSIFNEQFF.

This chain joins TRBV6-5 and TRBJ1-1, with 9 bases identical to TRBD1. The CDR3 is made up of 15 amino acids. Trimming took 9 bases from V and 0 from J; bases not matched to a gene: 8. CDR1 is MNHEY and CDR2 is SVGAGI in the germline V gene. The CDR3 DNA sequence: TGTGCCAGTACTGCAAACAGGGGGCTGAACACTGAAGCTTTCTTT. Its translation: CASTANRGLNTEAFF.

The gene calls are TRBV4-3 and TRBJ2-5; D call uncertain. In germline, CDR1 is LGHNA, CDR2 YSLEER. This CDR3 region has 13 residues. Trimming took 0 bases from V and 4 from J, leaving 6 bases between them. The CDR3 DNA reads TGCGCCAGCAGCCAAGAGTCCGGAGAGACCCAGTACTTC. Its translation: CASSQESGETQYF.

The rearrangement links TRBV30 to TRBJ1-3; D is unresolved. The V gene's germline CDR1 is GTSNPN and CDR2 SVGIG (reference sequence). Trimming stripped 0 bases from V and 0 bases from J, with 9 bases between. This CDR3 has 15 amino acids. CDR3 DNA: TGTGCCTGGAGTGTACGGGGTTACTCTGGAAACACCATATATTTT. Protein sequence: CAWSVRGYSGNTIYF.